The entry below describes one T cell receptor (beta chain). In the authors' workflow: Reference gene primers were amplified, and this amplification served to estimate nucleated cell counts. Sequencing used immunoSEQ multiplex PCR; TCRdb keeps in-frame clones, though not all of them. V and J calls and clone size are those listed in that table; D and trimming were worked out from the DNA. The table includes about 59,000 clones, around 81% detected once. The sample is drawn from a study of blood T cell repertoires in COVID-19. This CDR3 spans 13 amino acids. Germline trimming cut 6 bases from V and 12 bases from J; bases unmatched to any gene: 9. Germline V CDR1 and CDR2: SGHDN, FVKESK.

V usage is TRBV14 and J usage is TRBJ2-1; 9 nucleotides align to TRBD1. This TCR came from a woman over 75 with acute or convalescent COVID-19. Sequencing was done on a sample of peripheral blood. As DNA, the CDR3 is TGTGCCAGCAGGTCACAGGGGGCCTCTGGGCAGTTCTTC. This codes for CASRSQGASGQFF.